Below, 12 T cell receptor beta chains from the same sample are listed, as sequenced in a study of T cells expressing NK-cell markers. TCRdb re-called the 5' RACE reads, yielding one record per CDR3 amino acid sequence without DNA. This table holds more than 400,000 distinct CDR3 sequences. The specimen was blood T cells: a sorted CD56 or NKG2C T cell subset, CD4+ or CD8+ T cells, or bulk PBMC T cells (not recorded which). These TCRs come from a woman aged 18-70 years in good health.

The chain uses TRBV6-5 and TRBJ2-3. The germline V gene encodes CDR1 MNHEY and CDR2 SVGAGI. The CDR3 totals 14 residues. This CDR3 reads CASSYSPITDTQYF.

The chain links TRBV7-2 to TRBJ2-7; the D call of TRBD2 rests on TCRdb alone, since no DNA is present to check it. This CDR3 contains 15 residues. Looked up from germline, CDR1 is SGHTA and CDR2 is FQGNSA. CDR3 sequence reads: CASSRSSGGSNEQYF.

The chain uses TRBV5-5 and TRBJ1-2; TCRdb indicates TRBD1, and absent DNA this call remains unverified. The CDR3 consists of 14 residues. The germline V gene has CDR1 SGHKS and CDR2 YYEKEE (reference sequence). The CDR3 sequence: CASSRDRRQDGYTF.

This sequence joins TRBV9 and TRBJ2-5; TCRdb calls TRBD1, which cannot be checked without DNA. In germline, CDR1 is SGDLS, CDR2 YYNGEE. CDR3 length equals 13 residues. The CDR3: CASSVEGVETQYF.

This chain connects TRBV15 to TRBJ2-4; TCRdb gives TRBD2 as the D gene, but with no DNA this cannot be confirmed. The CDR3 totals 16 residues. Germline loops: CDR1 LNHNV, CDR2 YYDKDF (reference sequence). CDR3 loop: CATSRGLNPAKNIQYF.

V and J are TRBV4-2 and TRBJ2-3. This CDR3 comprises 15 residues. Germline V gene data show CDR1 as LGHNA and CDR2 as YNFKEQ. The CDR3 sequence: CASSQVASYTDTQYF.

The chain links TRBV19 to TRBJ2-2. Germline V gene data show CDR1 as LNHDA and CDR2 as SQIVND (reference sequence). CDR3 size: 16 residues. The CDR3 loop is CASSTLQNIVSGELFF.

The CDR3 here is CASSHGQGLGQPQHF. The chain is built from TRBV5-6 and TRBJ1-5; TCRdb outputs TRBD1, but without DNA this stays unchecked. Germline V gives CDR1 SGHDT, CDR2 YYEEEE. This CDR3 contains 15 residues.

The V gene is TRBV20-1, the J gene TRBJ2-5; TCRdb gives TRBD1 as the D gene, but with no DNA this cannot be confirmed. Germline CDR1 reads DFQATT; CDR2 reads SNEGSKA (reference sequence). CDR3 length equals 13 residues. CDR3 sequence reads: CSAPKGAQETQYF.

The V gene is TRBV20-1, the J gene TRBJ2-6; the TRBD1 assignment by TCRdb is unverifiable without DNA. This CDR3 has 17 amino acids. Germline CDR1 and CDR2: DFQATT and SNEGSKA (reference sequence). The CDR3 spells CSAHSPGYNSGANVLTF.

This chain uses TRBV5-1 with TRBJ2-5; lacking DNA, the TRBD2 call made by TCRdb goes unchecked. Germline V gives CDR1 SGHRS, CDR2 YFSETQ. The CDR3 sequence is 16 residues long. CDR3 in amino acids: CASSLEGTYPQETQYF.

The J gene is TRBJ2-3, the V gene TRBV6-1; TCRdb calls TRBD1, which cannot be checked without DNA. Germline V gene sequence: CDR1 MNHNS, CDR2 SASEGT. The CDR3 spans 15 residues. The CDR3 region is CASTPRGRYTDTQYF.